What follows are 10 T cell receptor beta chains derived from one specimen sequenced in a study of T cells in Graves' hyperthyroidism and ophthalmopathy. The source material, RNA transcripts, was used to amplify TCR beta CDR3 regions. Primed by the HTBI set, a first-round RT-PCR was run on the TCR CDR3. MiXCR, run by TCRdb on the multiplex PCR reads, gives a single entry per CDR3 protein. Here the sample spans roughly 520,000 distinct CDR3 sequences, around 22% being singletons. The sequencing sample was made of blood. The receptors derive from a woman in her twenties or thirties with Graves' ophthalmopathy.

This clonotype was counted a few times. V gene TRBV6-5 combines with J gene TRBJ1-4; D remains ambiguous. Germline CDR1 and CDR2: MNHEY and SVGAGI. The CDR3 length is 14 residues. Trimming took 4 bases from V and 8 from J, leaving 14 bases between them. CDR3 sequence (DNA): TGTGCCAGCAGTTCGAGGGCAAGTTTGGAAAAACTGTTTTTT. As protein: CASSSRASLEKLFF.

This clonotype has only one observation. The V gene is TRBV28, the J gene TRBJ2-5; D unclear. Germline CDR1 is MDHEN and CDR2 is SYDVKM. The CDR3 has 14 residues. Trimming shortened V by 4 bases and J by 1 base, and 10 bases separated the two germline ends. The CDR3 is CASSSIRFQETQYF. The CDR3 DNA is TGTGCCAGCAGTTCCATCAGATTCCAAGAGACCCAGTACTTC.

This clonotype was observed many times. This rearrangement joins TRBV4-1 to TRBJ2-6; 7 positions agree with TRBD1. The J segment lost 8 bases and the V segment lost 4 bases, leaving 8 bases of the junction unmatched. Germline CDR1 reads MGHRA; CDR2 reads YSYEKL. This CDR3 is built from 15 residues. In DNA form, the CDR3 reads TGCGCCAGCAGCCGGCCTGGACAGGATTCCAACGTCCTGACTTTC. This codes for CASSRPGQDSNVLTF.

The sample holds many counts of this clonotype. V and J are TRBV2 and TRBJ1-2, with a weak D call TRBD1 (5 bases). The CDR3 loop spans 13 amino acids. Trimming removed 7 bases at V and 4 bases at J, with 13 bases between. Germline V gene data show CDR1 as SNHLY and CDR2 as FYNNEI. This CDR3 is CASKEAGLYGYTF. CDR3 sequence (DNA): TGTGCCAGCAAGGAGGCAGGGCTCTATGGCTACACCTTC. Drawing the rest from reference TRBV2 and TRBJ1-2, the complete variable domain is EPEVTQTPSHQVTQMGQEVILRCVPISNHLYFYWYRQILGQKVEFLVSFYNNEISEKSEIFDDQFSVERPDGSNFTLKIRSTKLEDSAMYFCASKEAGLYGYTFGSGTRLTVV.

The sample holds many counts of this clonotype. The chain uses TRBV28 and TRBJ2-5, with TRBD2 matching 15 bases. The CDR3 runs to 15 residues. The germline V gene has CDR1 MDHEN and CDR2 SYDVKM. The ends lost 5 bases at V and 2 bases at J; junction bases unmatched: 0. For the CDR3, the DNA is TGTGCCAGCAGTGGACTAGCGGGGGGGCAAGAGACCCAGTACTTC. Translated, it gives CASSGLAGGQETQYF.

This chain links TRBV12-3 or TRBV12-4 with TRBJ1-1; D is undetermined. V dropped 1 base and J dropped 3 bases, with 15 bases sitting between them. The CDR3 spans 16 residues. CDR3: CASSLDWQRADTEAFF. The CDR3 bases are TGTGCCAGCAGTTTAGACTGGCAGAGGGCGGACACTGAAGCTTTCTTT.

This clonotype showed up many times. The chain joins TRBV12-3 or TRBV12-4 to TRBJ2-7; D is undetermined. V was pared by 3 bases and J by 9 bases, with 15 bases between. The CDR3 runs to 13 residues. CDR3 nucleotides: TGTGCCAGCAGTTTGCAGGCTTTAACGGGGCAGTACTTC. Protein product: CASSLQALTGQYF.

The J gene is TRBJ2-7, the V gene TRBV5-1, with a possible D match to TRBD2 (6 bases). Trimming took off 0 bases at V and 0 bases at J, with 13 bases between the two ends. The CDR3 totals 16 residues. Germline lookup yields CDR1 SGHRS and CDR2 YFSETQ. This CDR3 is CASSLGGSGSSYEQYF. The CDR3 region has the DNA TGCGCCAGCAGCTTGGGGGGTAGCGGATCCTCCTACGAGCAGTACTTC.

This clonotype appeared once. With a much larger clone just one base away, this may be a read error. The V and J genes are TRBV19 and TRBJ2-7, with D possibly TRBD1 on 6 matching bases. The germline V gene has CDR1 LNHDA and CDR2 SQIVND (reference sequence). CDR3 length: 14 residues. Between the trimmed V and J ends, which lost 8 bases and 0 bases, there was a span of 14 bases. The CDR3 loop reads CASQNTGSSYEQYF. The CDR3 DNA reads TGTGCCAGTCAAAACACAGGGAGCTCCTACGAGCAGTACTTC.

This clonotype was observed a handful of times. The chain recombines TRBV6-4 with TRBJ2-4; 9 bases match TRBD1. J gave up 0 bases and V 4 bases, and 13 bases lay outside the gene matches. This CDR3 has 19 amino acids. The germline V gene has CDR1 MRHNA and CDR2 SNTAGT. In DNA form, the CDR3 reads TGTGCCAGCAGTGGCTCGACAGGGGGAGAAAGATTAGCCAAAAACATTCAGTACTTC. Its protein product is CASSGSTGGERLAKNIQYF.